Listed below are T cell receptor beta chains from one sample, sequenced in a study of blood T cells in healthy people across ages. One entry per CDR3 protein results from TCRdb running MiXCR on the 5' RACE reads. The data contain approximately 830,000 distinct CDR3 sequences, 62% of them singletons. Sequencing was carried out using blood. The receptors come from a young man in good health. Each CDR3 is given with its conserved first and last residue. Fields, in order: V gene, J gene, CDR3 protein.

>TRBV29-1|TRBJ2-1
CSVEGGTEQFF
>TRBV10-3|TRBJ2-4
CAISESDRGWDIQYF
>TRBV6-2/TRBV6-3|TRBJ2-1
CASRGAGYEQFF
>TRBV6-6|TRBJ2-1
CASSPPSVSSYNEQFF
>TRBV10-3|TRBJ2-3
CATGDRLFADTQYF
>TRBV7-2|TRBJ1-3
CASSLARHPGNTIYF
>TRBV2|TRBJ2-6
CASRAKGAGANVLTF
>TRBV3-1|TRBJ2-7
CASSHNYEQYF
>TRBV12-3/TRBV12-4|TRBJ2-5
CASSPAGPPRETQYF
>TRBV2|TRBJ2-1
CASGADLNNEQFF
>TRBV28|TRBJ2-3
CASSDDSLLDTQYF
>TRBV5-1|TRBJ2-4
CASSLGQPKNIQYF
>TRBV28|TRBJ1-1
CAITRGMNTEAFF
>TRBV6-2/TRBV6-3|TRBJ2-7
CASSRRNEQYF
>TRBV7-2|TRBJ2-1
CASSLGPSSYNEQFF
>TRBV7-3|TRBJ2-1
CASSFQTTGLSEQFF
>TRBV28|TRBJ2-5
CASSTPWTDHGEQYF
>TRBV7-2|TRBJ1-1
CASSPPGRTEAFF
>TRBV6-5|TRBJ2-3
CASSSGGLGTQYF
>TRBV7-2|TRBJ2-7
CASSLGGGPTFRNEQYF
>TRBV4-3|TRBJ1-2
CASSQDHSGQGVDGYTF
>TRBV2|TRBJ2-3
CASSVNGITQYF
>TRBV7-2|TRBJ2-1
CASSSEPTGGGEQFF
>TRBV6-1|TRBJ1-2
CASQPGRGYTF
>TRBV28|TRBJ2-3
CASTSVGGFGTDTQYF
>TRBV6-2/TRBV6-3|TRBJ2-7
CASTPDGGGDYEQYF
>TRBV27|TRBJ2-7
CASSLKGARDIPGEQYF
>TRBV3-1|TRBJ1-2
CASSQTVWRNYGYTF
>TRBV20-1|TRBJ2-3
CSATTSGGTSGTDTQYF
>TRBV19|TRBJ2-7
CASRGTSLSYEQYF
>TRBV29-1|TRBJ2-1
CSVTSGGVMNEQFF
>TRBV29-1|TRBJ2-2
CSVEMGINTGELFF
>TRBV9|TRBJ2-3
CASSVGGGGTATDTQYF
>TRBV20-1|TRBJ2-3
CSAQTSGGANTQYF
>TRBV6-6|TRBJ2-4
CAGSAGTGENIQYF
>TRBV7-2|TRBJ2-7
CASSVRTSGTSTYEQYF
>TRBV4-3|TRBJ1-6
CASSQDPRAAGSGSPLHF
>TRBV6-2/TRBV6-3|TRBJ2-7
CASSLSPPGASRYEQYF
>TRBV7-2|TRBJ2-1
CASSKLGDEQFF
>TRBV2|TRBJ2-1
CASSAERTFNEQFF
>TRBV6-6|TRBJ1-1
CASTRLPGQLNTEAFF
>TRBV4-3|TRBJ2-3
CASSQEEGGTQYF
>TRBV2|TRBJ2-1
CASSPRTEYNEQFF
>TRBV9|TRBJ2-6
CASTLFPYDSGANVLTF
>TRBV6-2/TRBV6-3|TRBJ2-1
CASSYSTASGGEINEQFF
>TRBV28|TRBJ2-7
CASRTPSGGTPYEQYF
>TRBV5-5|NA
CASEGDERYEQYF
>TRBV5-1|TRBJ2-5
CASSYAHRGQETQYF
>TRBV9|TRBJ2-6
CASSATHANSGANVLTF
>TRBV28|TRBJ2-3
CASCRVGYSTDTQYF
>TRBV12-3/TRBV12-4|TRBJ2-7
CASRQSGGGYEQYF
>TRBV25-1|TRBJ2-1
CASSGLAGGPSLYNEQFF
>TRBV7-2|TRBJ1-2
CASSLVGNYGYTF
>TRBV29-1|TRBJ1-3
CSVDEEGNGNTIYF
>TRBV12-3/TRBV12-4|NA
CASSQDATYEQYF
>TRBV28|TRBJ1-6
CASGLGAIDESSPLHF
>TRBV7-2|TRBJ1-4
CASSFQGANEKLFF
>TRBV10-3|TRBJ2-7
CAIWEGASYEQYF